This entry concerns a single T cell receptor (beta chain). The CDR3 runs 15 residues. The V gene's germline CDR1 is SGHDN and CDR2 FVKESK. V lost 4 bases and J lost 5, with 15 bases in between. This specimen belongs to a study of control samples from healthy donors and cancer patients. The assay was immunoSEQ multiplex PCR, and TCRdb's table has in-frame clones only and misses some. This table has roughly 180,000 clones, more than 85% appearing once. J is TRBJ2-1 and V is TRBV14, with a tentative D call TRBD1 (6 bases). Sequences were obtained from blood. The sequence was collected from a woman aged 40 to 50 in good health. The CDR3 region is CASSLRQAPHNEQFF. In nucleotides, the CDR3 is TGTGCCAGCAGCCTCCGACAGGCTCCCCACAATGAGCAGTTCTTC.